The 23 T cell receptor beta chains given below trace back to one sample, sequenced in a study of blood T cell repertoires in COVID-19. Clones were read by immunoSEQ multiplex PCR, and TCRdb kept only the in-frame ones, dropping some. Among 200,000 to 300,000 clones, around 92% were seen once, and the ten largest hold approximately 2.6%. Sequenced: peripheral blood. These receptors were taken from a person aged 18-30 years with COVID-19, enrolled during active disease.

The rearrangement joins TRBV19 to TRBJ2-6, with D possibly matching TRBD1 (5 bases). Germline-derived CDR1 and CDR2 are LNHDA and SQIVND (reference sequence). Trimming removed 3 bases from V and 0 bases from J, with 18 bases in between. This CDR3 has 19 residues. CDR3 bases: TGTGCCAGTAGTATGGGGCCCTCCGAAAGGTCCTCTGGGGCCAACGTCCTGACTTTC. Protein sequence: CASSMGPSERSSGANVLTF.

CDR3 sequence reads: CAITKGLQETQYF. The CDR3, as DNA: TGTGCCATCACCAAGGGGCTCCAAGAGACCCAGTACTTC. The chain combines TRBV10-3 with TRBJ2-5; possible D gene TRBD1, 5 bases. V gave up 7 bases and J gave up 1 base, with 10 bases separating them. Germline V CDR1 and CDR2: ENHRY, SYGVKD. This CDR3 spans 13 amino acids.

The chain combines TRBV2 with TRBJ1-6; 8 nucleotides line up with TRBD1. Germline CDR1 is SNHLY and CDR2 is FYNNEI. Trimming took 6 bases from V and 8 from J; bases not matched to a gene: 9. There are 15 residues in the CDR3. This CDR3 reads CASSPTGGQYSPLHF. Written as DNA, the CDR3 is TGTGCCAGCAGCCCCACAGGGGGACAGTATTCACCCCTCCACTTT.

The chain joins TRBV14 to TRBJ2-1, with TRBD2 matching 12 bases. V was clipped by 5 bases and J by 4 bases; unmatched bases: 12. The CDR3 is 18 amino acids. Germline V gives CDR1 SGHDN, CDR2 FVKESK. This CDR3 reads CASSKWVGGLAGYNEQFF. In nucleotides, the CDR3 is TGTGCCAGCAGCAAATGGGTAGGCGGACTAGCGGGGTACAATGAGCAGTTCTTC.

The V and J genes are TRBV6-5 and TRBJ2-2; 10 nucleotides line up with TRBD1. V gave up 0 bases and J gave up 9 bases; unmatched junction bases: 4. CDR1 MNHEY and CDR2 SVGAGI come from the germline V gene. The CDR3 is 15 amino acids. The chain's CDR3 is CASSYSRQGAWELFF. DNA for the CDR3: TGTGCCAGCAGTTACTCGAGACAGGGGGCTTGGGAGCTGTTTTTT.

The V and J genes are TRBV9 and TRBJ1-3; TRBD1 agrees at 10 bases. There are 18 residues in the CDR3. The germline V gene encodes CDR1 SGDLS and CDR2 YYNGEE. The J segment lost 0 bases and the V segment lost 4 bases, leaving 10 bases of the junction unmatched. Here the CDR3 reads CASSTPGTGVPSGNTIYF. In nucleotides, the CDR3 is TGTGCCAGCAGCACACCCGGGACAGGGGTACCCTCTGGAAACACCATATATTTT.

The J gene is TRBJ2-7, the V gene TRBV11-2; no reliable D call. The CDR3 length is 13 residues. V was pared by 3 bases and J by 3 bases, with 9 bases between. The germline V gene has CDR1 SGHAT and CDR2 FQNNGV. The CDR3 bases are TGTGCCAGCAGCTTTTCGCGCAACTACGAGCAGTACTTC. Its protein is CASSFSRNYEQYF. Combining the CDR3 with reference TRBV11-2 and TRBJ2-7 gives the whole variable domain EAGVAQSPRYKIIEKRQSVAFWCNPISGHATLYWYQQILGQGPKLLIQFQNNGVVDDSQLPKDRFSAERLKGVDSTLKIQPAKLEDSAVYLCASSFSRNYEQYFGPGTRLTVT.

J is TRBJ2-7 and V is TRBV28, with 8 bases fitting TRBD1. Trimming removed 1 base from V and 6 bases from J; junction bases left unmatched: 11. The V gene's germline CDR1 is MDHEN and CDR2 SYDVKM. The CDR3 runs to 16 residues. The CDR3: CASSLSGGPRNGEQYF. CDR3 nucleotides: TGTGCCAGCAGTTTATCAGGGGGCCCTCGAAACGGCGAGCAGTACTTC.

The CDR3 reads CATKSAGLVVGELFF. The CDR3 DNA sequence: TGTGCCACGAAGAGTGCCGGTCTAGTCGTCGGGGAGCTGTTTTTT. This chain links TRBV2 with TRBJ2-2, with D unresolved. Deletions cut 10 bases from V and 7 bases from J, with 22 bases between. The CDR3 loop spans 15 amino acids. CDR1 SNHLY and CDR2 FYNNEI come from the germline V gene. The whole variable domain, filled in from reference TRBV2 and TRBJ2-2, reads EPEVTQTPSHQVTQMGQEVILRCVPISNHLYFYWYRQILGQKVEFLVSFYNNEISEKSEIFDDQFSVERPDGSNFTLKIRSTKLEDSAMYFCATKSAGLVVGELFFGEGSRLTVL.

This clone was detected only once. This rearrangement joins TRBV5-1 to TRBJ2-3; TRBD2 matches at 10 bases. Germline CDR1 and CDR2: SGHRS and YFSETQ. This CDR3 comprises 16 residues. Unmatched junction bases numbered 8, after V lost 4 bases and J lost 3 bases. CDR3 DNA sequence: TGCGCCAGCAGCGACCCCAGCGGGAGGGGGACAGATACGCAGTATTTT. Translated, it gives CASSDPSGRGTDTQYF.

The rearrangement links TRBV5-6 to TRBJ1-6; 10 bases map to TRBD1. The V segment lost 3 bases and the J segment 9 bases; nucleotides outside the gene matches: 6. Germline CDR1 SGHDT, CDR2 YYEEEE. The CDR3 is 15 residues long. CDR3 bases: TGTGCCAGCAGCTGGGACAGGGGATTGTCTTCACCCCTCCACTTT. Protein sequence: CASSWDRGLSSPLHF.

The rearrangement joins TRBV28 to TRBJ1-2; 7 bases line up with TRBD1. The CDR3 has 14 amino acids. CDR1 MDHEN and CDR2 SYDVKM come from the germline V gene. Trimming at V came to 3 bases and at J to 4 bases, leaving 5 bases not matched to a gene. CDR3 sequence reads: CASSFGTVSYGYTF. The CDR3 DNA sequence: TGTGCCAGCAGTTTCGGGACAGTCTCCTATGGCTACACCTTC.

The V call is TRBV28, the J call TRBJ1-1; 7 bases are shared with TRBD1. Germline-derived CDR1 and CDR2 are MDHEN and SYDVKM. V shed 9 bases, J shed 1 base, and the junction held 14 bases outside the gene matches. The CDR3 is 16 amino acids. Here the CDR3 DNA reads TGTGCCAGTTGGGACAGCATATCTAGAGGGAACACTGAAGCTTTCTTT. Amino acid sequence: CASWDSISRGNTEAFF.

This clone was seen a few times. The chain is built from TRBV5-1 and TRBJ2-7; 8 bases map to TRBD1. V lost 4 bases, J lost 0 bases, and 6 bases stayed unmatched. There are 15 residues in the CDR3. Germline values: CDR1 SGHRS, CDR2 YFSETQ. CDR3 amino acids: CASSPTGGLSYEQYF. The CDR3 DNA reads TGCGCCAGCAGCCCTACAGGGGGACTCTCCTACGAGCAGTACTTC.

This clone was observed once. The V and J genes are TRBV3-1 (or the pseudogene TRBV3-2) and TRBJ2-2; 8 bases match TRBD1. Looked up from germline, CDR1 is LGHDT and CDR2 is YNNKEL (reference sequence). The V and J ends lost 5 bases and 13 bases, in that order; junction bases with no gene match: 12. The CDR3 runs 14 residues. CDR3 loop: CASSEASGGPRLFF. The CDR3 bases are TGTGCCAGCAGCGAAGCCTCAGGGGGCCCTCGGCTGTTTTTT.

CDR3 coding DNA: TGCAGCGGCGCGGCCAGGGGGCTCTTTGGAGAGACCCAGTACTTC. This encodes CSGAARGLFGETQYF. The chain recombines TRBV29-1 with TRBJ2-5, with TRBD1 matching over 8 bases. J lost 4 bases, V lost 7 bases, and 14 bases had no gene match. CDR3 length: 15 residues. Germline CDR1 reads SQVTM; CDR2 reads ANQGSEA.

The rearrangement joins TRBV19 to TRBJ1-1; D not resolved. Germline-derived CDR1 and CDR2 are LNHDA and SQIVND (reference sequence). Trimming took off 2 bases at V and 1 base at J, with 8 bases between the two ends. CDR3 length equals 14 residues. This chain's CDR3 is CASSIRAGNTEAFF. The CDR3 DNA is TGTGCCAGTAGTATACGGGCGGGGAACACTGAAGCTTTCTTT.

The CDR3 protein is CAISKSLAAGTDTQYF. The CDR3 DNA reads TGTGCCATCAGCAAGTCGCTAGCGGCGGGCACAGATACGCAGTATTTT. The chain carries TRBV10-3 and TRBJ2-3; the match to TRBD2 covers 7 bases. This CDR3 has 16 amino acids. CDR1 ENHRY and CDR2 SYGVKD come from the germline V gene. V lost 6 bases and J lost 1; bases outside the gene matches: 10.

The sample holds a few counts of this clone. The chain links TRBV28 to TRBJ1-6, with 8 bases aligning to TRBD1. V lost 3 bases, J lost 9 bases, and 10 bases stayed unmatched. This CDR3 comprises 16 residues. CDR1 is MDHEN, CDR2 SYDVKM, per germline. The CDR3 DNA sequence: TGTGCCAGCAGTTTTCCCGGGACAGGAGAGAGTTCACCCCTCCACTTT. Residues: CASSFPGTGESSPLHF.

The CDR3 loop is CAINGQTPYEQYF. The CDR3, as DNA: TGTGCCATCAACGGACAGACCCCCTACGAGCAGTACTTC. The chain recombines TRBV10-3 with TRBJ2-7, with D possibly TRBD1 on 6 matching bases. This CDR3 is 13 amino acids long. Germline CDR1 reads ENHRY; CDR2 reads SYGVKD. Trimming removed 7 bases from V and 2 bases from J, with 12 bases in between.

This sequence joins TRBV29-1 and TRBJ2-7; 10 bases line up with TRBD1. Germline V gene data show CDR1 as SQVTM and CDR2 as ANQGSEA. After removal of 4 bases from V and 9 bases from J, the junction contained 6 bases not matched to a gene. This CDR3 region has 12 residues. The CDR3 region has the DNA TGCAGCGTTGGAGGACAGGGGGAAGGGCAGTACTTC. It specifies CSVGGQGEGQYF.

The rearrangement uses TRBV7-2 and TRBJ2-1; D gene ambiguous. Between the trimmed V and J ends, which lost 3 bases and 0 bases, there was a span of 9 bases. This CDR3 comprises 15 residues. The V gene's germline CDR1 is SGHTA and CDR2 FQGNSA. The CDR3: CASSFEDSSYNEQFF. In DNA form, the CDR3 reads TGTGCCAGCAGCTTTGAGGATAGCTCCTACAATGAGCAGTTCTTC.

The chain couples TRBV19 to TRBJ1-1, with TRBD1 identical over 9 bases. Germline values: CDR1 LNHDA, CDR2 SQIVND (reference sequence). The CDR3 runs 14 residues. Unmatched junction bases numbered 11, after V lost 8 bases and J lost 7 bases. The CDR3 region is CASCVWDRELEAFF. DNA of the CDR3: TGTGCCAGTTGCGTCTGGGACAGGGAACTTGAAGCTTTCTTT. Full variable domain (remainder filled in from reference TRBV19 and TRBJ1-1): DGGITQSPKYLFRKEGQNVTLSCEQNLNHDAMYWYRQDPGQGLRLIYYSQIVNDFQKGDIAEGYSVSREKKESFPLTVTSAQKNPTAFYLCASCVWDRELEAFFGQGTRLTVV.